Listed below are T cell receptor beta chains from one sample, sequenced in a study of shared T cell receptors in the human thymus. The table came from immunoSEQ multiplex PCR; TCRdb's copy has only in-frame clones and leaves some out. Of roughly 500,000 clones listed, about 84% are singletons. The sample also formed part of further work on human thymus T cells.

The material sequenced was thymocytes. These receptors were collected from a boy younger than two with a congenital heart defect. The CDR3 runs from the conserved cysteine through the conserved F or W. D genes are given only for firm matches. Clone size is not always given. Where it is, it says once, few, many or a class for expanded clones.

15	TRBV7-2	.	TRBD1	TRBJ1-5	CASSSGAGGYQPQHF	TGTGCCAGCAGCTCGGGGGCAGGGGGCTATCAGCCCCAGCATTTT
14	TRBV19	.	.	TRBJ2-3	CASSIPTGIDTQYF	TGTGCCAGTAGTATACCAACAGGGATCGATACGCAGTATTTT
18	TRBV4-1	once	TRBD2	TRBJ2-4	CASSLPNEREGDKNIQYF	TGCGCCAGCAGCCTACCTAACGAGCGGGAGGGCGACAAAAACATTCAGTACTTC
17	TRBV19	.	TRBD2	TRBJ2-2	CASSIDCSSGKGGELFF	TGTGCCAGTAGTATAGATTGTTCTAGCGGGAAGGGCGGGGAGCTGTTTTTT
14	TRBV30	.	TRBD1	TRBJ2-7	CAWSAGQGGYEQYF	TGTGCCTGGAGTGCGGGACAGGGTGGCTACGAGCAGTACTTC
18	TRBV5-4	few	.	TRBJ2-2	CASSNLGGSGGNTGELFF	TGTGCCAGCAGCAACCTTGGGGGGAGTGGCGGGAACACCGGGGAGCTGTTTTTT
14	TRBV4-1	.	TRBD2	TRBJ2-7	CASSDGTSLYEQYF	TGCGCCAGCAGCGACGGGACTAGCCTCTACGAGCAGTACTTC
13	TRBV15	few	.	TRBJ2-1	CATRDGGNDEQFF	TGTGCCACCCGCGATGGCGGGAACGATGAGCAGTTCTTC
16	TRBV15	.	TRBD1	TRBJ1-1	CATSREGTGLNTEAFF	TGTGCCACCAGCAGAGAAGGGACAGGGCTGAACACTGAAGCTTTCTTT
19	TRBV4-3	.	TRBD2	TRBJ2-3	CASSQDRLAGENATDTQYF	TGCGCCAGCAGCCAAGACAGACTAGCGGGAGAAAATGCGACAGATACGCAGTATTTT
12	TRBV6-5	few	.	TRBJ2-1	CASSLPPNEQFF	TGTGCCAGCAGCCTACCCCCCAATGAGCAGTTCTTC
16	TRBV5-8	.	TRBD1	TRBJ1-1	CASGHNPGQGLTEAFF	TGTGCCAGCGGCCACAACCCCGGACAGGGACTCACTGAAGCTTTCTTT
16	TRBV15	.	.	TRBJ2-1	CATSSPRRGERNEQFF	TGTGCCACCAGCAGCCCCCGCAGGGGAGAACGGAATGAGCAGTTCTTC
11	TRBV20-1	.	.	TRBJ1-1	CSASWRTEAFF	TGCAGTGCTAGCTGGAGGACTGAAGCTTTCTTT
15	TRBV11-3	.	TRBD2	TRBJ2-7	CASSVRLAVKAEQYF	TGTGCCAGCAGCGTCCGACTAGCGGTCAAGGCAGAGCAGTACTTC
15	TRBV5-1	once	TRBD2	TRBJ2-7	CASSLQRLAGGEQYF	TGCGCCAGCAGCTTGCAGAGGCTAGCGGGAGGCGAGCAGTACTTC
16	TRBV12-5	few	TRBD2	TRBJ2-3	CASGLTTSGRTDTQYF	TGTGCTAGTGGTTTGACGACTAGCGGGAGAACAGATACGCAGTATTTT
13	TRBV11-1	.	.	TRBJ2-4	CASSLGSPNIQYF	TGTGCCAGCAGCTTAGGGAGTCCCAACATTCAGTACTTC
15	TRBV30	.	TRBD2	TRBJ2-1	CAWSVGTSGGNEQFF	TGTGCCTGGAGTGTAGGAACTAGCGGGGGCAATGAGCAGTTCTTC
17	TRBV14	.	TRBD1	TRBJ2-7	CASSQPNSRDRPYEQYF	TGTGCCAGCAGCCAACCTAACTCCCGGGACAGACCCTACGAGCAGTACTTC
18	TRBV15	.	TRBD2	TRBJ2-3	CATSTPVGLAGSTDTQYF	TGTGCCACCAGCACCCCGGTGGGGCTAGCGGGAAGCACAGATACGCAGTATTTT
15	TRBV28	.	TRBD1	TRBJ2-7	CASSQDRGSSYEQYF	TGTGCCAGCAGCCAAGACAGGGGGAGCTCCTACGAGCAGTACTTC
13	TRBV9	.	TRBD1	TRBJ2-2	CASSPDRAGELFF	TGTGCCAGCAGCCCAGACAGGGCCGGGGAGCTGTTTTTT
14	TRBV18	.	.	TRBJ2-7	CASSPPNSAYEQYF	TGTGCCAGCTCACCACCCAATAGTGCCTACGAGCAGTACTTC
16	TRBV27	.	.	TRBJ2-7	CASSSHLSTDTYEQYF	TGTGCCAGCAGTTCTCACCTCAGCACAGACACCTACGAGCAGTACTTC
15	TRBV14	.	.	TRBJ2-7	CASSQDSPGSYEQYF	TGTGCCAGCAGCCAAGATTCTCCGGGTTCCTACGAGCAGTACTTC
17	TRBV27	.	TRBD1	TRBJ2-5	CASSLRGSTRGQETQYF	TGTGCCAGCAGTTTACGGGGATCGACGAGGGGGCAGGAGACCCAGTACTTC
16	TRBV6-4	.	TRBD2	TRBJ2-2	CASSSEREGRTGELFF	TGTGCCAGCAGTAGTGAGCGGGAGGGCCGCACCGGGGAGCTGTTTTTT
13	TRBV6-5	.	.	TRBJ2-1	CASRQGGAYEQFF	TGTGCCAGCAGACAAGGGGGGGCCTATGAGCAGTTCTTC
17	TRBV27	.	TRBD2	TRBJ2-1	CASSSHQEAGGDNEQFF	TGTGCCAGCAGTTCCCACCAGGAAGCGGGAGGTGACAATGAGCAGTTCTTC
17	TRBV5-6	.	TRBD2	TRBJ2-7	CASSSGTSGIVGYEQYF	TGTGCCAGCAGCTCCGGGACTAGCGGGATAGTGGGCTACGAGCAGTACTTC
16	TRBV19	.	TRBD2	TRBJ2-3	CASSISGKAGTDTQYF	TGTGCCAGTAGTATTAGCGGGAAAGCGGGCACAGATACGCAGTATTTT
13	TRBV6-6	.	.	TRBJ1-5	CASSYSGVGPQHF	TGTGCCAGCAGTTACTCCGGGGTTGGTCCCCAGCATTTT
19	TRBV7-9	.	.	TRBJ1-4	CASSLSSEPLLTTNEKLFF	TGTGCCAGCAGCTTATCAAGTGAGCCTTTACTAACAACTAATGAAAAACTGTTTTTT
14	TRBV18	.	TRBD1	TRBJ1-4	CASSSGTGGLKLFF	TGTGCCAGCTCATCCGGGACAGGGGGTCTGAAACTGTTTTTT
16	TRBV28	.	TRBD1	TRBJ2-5	CASSPTPTGGEETQYF	TGTGCCAGCAGCCCCACCCCCACAGGGGGCGAAGAGACCCAGTACTTC
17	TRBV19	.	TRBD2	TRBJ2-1	CASSKERAGGDYNEQFF	TGTGCCAGTAGTAAGGAACGGGCGGGAGGAGACTACAATGAGCAGTTCTTC
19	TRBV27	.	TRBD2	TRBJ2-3	CASSLGYPGLAGNGDTQYF	TGTGCCAGCAGTTTAGGGTATCCGGGACTAGCGGGAAACGGAGATACGCAGTATTTT
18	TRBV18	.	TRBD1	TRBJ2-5	CASSPRWTRDRVVETQYF	TGTGCCAGCTCACCAAGGTGGACCCGGGACAGGGTCGTGGAGACCCAGTACTTC
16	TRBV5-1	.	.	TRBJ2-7	CASSLAAGGVPCEQYF	TGCGCCAGCAGCTTGGCGGCTGGCGGGGTCCCTTGTGAGCAGTACTTC
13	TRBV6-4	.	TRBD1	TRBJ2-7	CASAPGQGNEQYF	TGTGCCAGCGCCCCCGGACAGGGAAACGAGCAGTACTTC
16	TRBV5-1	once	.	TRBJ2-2	CASSPRAGPNTGELFF	TGCGCCAGCAGCCCCCGGGCGGGCCCGAACACCGGGGAGCTGTTTTTT
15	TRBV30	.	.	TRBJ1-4	CAWMIARGRREKLFF	TGTGCCTGGATGATAGCGCGGGGTCGACGTGAAAAACTGTTTTTT
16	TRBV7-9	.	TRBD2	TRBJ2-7	CASRQAGDPSLYEQYF	TGTGCCAGCAGGCAGGCGGGAGATCCCTCCCTCTACGAGCAGTACTTC
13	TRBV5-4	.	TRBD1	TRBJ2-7	CASNLQGAYEQYF	TGTGCCAGCAATCTTCAGGGGGCCTACGAGCAGTACTTC
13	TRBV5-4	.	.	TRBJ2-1	CASSPSRENEQFF	TGTGCCAGCAGCCCATCCCGGGAAAATGAGCAGTTCTTC
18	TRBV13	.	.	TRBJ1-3	CASSLVPNRAEKVHTIYF	TGTGCCAGCAGCTTAGTTCCGAACAGGGCGGAAAAGGTGCACACCATATATTTT
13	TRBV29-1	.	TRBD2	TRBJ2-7	CSVGKAREQEQYF	TGCAGCGTTGGGAAGGCGCGGGAGCAAGAGCAGTACTTC
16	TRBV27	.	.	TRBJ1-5	CASSPSRGEKGQPQHF	TGTGCCAGCAGTCCCTCCCGCGGGGAAAAGGGTCAGCCCCAGCATTTT
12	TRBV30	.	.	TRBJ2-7	CAWSGGPGRGVF	TGTGCCTGGAGTGGAGGCCCAGGCAGGGGGGTTTTC
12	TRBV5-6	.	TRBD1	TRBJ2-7	CASSGGQYEQYF	TGTGCCAGCAGCGGGGGACAGTACGAGCAGTACTTC
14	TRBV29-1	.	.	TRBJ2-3	CSVEGTRGYGTQYF	TGCAGCGTTGAAGGGACTCGAGGCTACGGTACGCAGTATTTT
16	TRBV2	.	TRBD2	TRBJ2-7	CASSPTTSGSSYEQYF	TGTGCCAGCAGCCCCACCACTAGCGGAAGCTCCTACGAGCAGTACTTC
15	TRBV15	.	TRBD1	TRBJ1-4	CATSRDTGGNEKLFF	TGTGCCACCAGCAGAGATACAGGGGGTAATGAAAAACTGTTTTTT
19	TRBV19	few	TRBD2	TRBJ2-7	CASSTPGLAGGRVSYEQYF	TGTGCCAGTAGTACGCCGGGACTAGCGGGAGGCCGAGTTTCCTACGAGCAGTACTTC
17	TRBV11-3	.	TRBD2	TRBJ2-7	CASSLDTASGRSAEQYF	TGTGCCAGCAGCTTAGATACGGCTAGCGGGAGGTCAGCCGAGCAGTACTTC
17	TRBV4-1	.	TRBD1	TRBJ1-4	CASSFRDRVATNEKLFF	TGCGCCAGCAGCTTCCGCGACAGGGTAGCAACTAATGAAAAACTGTTTTTT
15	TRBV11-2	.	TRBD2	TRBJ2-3	CASSSQRERTDTQYF	TGTGCCAGCAGCTCACAGCGGGAGCGCACAGATACGCAGTATTTT